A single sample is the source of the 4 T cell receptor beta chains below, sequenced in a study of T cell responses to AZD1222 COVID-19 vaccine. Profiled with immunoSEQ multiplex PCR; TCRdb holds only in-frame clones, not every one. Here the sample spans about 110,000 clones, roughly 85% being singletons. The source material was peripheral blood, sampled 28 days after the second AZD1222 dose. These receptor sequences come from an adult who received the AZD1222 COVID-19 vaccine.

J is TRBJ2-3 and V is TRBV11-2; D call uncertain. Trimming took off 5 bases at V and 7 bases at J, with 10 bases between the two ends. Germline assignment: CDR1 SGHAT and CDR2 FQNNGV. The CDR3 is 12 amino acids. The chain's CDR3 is CASSQRAHTQYF. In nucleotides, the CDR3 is TGTGCCAGCAGCCAAAGGGCTCATACGCAGTATTTT.

For the CDR3, the DNA is TGCGCCAGCAGCTTGGAAGTTTCTGAGACCCAGTACTTC. Amino acid sequence: CASSLEVSETQYF. The chain couples TRBV5-1 to TRBJ2-5; no clear D. CDR3 length: 13 amino acids. V lost 0 bases and J 5 bases, leaving 8 bases between the germline ends. Germline CDR1 and CDR2: SGHRS and YFSETQ.

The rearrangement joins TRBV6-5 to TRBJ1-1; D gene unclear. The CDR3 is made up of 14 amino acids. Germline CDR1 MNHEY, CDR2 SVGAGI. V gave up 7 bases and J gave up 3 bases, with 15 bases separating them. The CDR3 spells CASTGSPGDTEAFF. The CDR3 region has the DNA TGTGCCAGCACGGGGAGCCCCGGGGACACTGAAGCTTTCTTT.

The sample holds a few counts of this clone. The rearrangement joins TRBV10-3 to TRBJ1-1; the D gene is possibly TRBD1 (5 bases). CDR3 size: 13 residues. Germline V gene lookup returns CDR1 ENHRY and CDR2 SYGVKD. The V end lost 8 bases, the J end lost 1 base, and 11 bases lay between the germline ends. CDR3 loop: CAISQAENTEAFF. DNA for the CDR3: TGTGCCATCTCACAGGCAGAGAACACTGAAGCTTTCTTT.